This is a list of T cell receptor beta chains from one sample in a study of cytomegalovirus exposure and HLA in healthy donors. Sequencing used immunoSEQ multiplex PCR; TCRdb keeps in-frame clones, though not all of them. The data show under 130,000 clones, approximately 80% seen once. The sample comprised PBMCs. The receptors stem from a man aged 25-45 years in good health and CMV-seronegative. Both conserved end residues are part of each CDR3. D genes are given only for firm matches. Some rows have no size entry. The others give once, few or many, or a class for an expanded clone.

length | J | size | V | D | DNA | CDR3
17 | TRBJ2-1 | . | TRBV5-1 | TRBD2 | TGCGCCAGCAGCTTGGGCTTAGCTAGCGGGAGTTGGAATGAGCAGTTCTTC | CASSLGLASGSWNEQFF
13 | TRBJ1-1 | . | TRBV25-1 | TRBD1 | TGTGCCAGCAGTCCGACAGGGTGGACTGAAGCTTTCTTT | CASSPTGWTEAFF
17 | TRBJ2-7 | . | TRBV28 | TRBD2 | TGTGCCAGCAGTCCCCTGGGGGGGATGGGAAAGACGTACGAGCAGTACTTC | CASSPLGGMGKTYEQYF
11 | TRBJ2-7 | . | TRBV29-1 | . | TGCAGCGTGACGTCAGGCTACGAGCAGTACTTC | CSVTSGYEQYF
15 | TRBJ1-5 | . | TRBV28 | . | TGTGCCAGCAGTTTCTCACGGGGTAGCAATCAGCCCCAGCATTTT | CASSFSRGSNQPQHF
15 | TRBJ1-5 | . | TRBV6-1 | TRBD1 | TGTGCCAGCAATATCGGACAGGGCGAAGGTCAGCCCCAGCATTTT | CASNIGQGEGQPQHF
13 | TRBJ1-2 | . | TRBV5-1 | . | TGCGCCAGCAGCCAGGGGCGCCTCTATGGCTACACCTTC | CASSQGRLYGYTF
19 | TRBJ2-1 | . | TRBV2 | TRBD2 | TGTGCCAGCATGGGCCCCAGTGATAAGTCTTGGACTAGCAGGCATGAGCAGTTCTTC | CASMGPSDKSWTSRHEQFF
13 | TRBJ2-5 | . | TRBV11-2 | . | TGTGCCAGCAGCCCCCAGGCCCGAGAGACCCAGTACTTC | CASSPQARETQYF
15 | TRBJ2-2 | . | TRBV5-1 | TRBD1 | TGCGCCAGCAGCCCGCGGACAGGGGCCACCGGGGAGCTGTTTTTT | CASSPRTGATGELFF
16 | TRBJ2-1 | few | TRBV6-5 | TRBD2 | TGTGCCAGCAGTTTACTAGCGGGAGGGCCGTTCAATGAGCAGTTCTTC | CASSLLAGGPFNEQFF
17 | TRBJ1-1 | . | TRBV2 | . | TGTGCCAGCATGATGTCAGGTTTCAGGGCCATGAACACTGAAGCTTTCTTT | CASMMSGFRAMNTEAFF
13 | TRBJ1-2 | . | TRBV14 | . | TGTGCCAGCAGCCAAGGGACCGGGGGGGGCTACACCTTC | CASSQGTGGGYTF